This TCR beta chain was captured by sequencing in a study of tumor-infiltrating lymphocytes in primary liver carcinoma. TCR beta cDNA came from about 0.45 ug total RNA, primed with a constant-region primer. Amplification in three nested multiplex PCR rounds with slightly modified ARM-PCR gave rise to TCR beta libraries. The first two PCR rounds used TRBV1-TRBV30 forward primers with a C-beta reverse primer, about 10 cycles each. Via MiXCR, TCRdb re-called the multiplex PCR reads, giving one row per CDR3 protein. The table lists more than 60,000 distinct CDR3 sequences, almost 70% of them singletons, with 25% to 30% in the top ten. Scientists recovered RNA and DNA together from around 20-30 mg of unsorted bulk tissue. Surgical resection served as treatment for the primary liver carcinoma of these patients. Researchers took samples from five separate regions of each tumor. General study results and limits: Tumor samples exhibited a significantly greater top-250-clone fraction than blood samples (p = 0.039).

This clonotype was seen at least ten times. Its antigen remains unknown. Germline V gene data show CDR1 as SNHLY and CDR2 as FYNNEI. The CDR3 is 13 residues long. The V end lost 6 bases, the J end lost 3 bases, and 12 bases lay between the germline ends. The TCR sequence derives from a middle-aged man with primary liver carcinoma and hepatitis B virus infection. The chain combines TRBV2 with TRBJ2-7; D tentatively reads TRBD1 or TRBD2 (5 bases each). Sequencing used liver tumor tissue from sampling region 4. Specified subset: tumor region T4, right-lateral pole. CDR3 nucleotides: TGTGCCAGCAGCCGGGACGGAGGCTACGAGCAGTACTTC. It is translated as CASSRDGGYEQYF.